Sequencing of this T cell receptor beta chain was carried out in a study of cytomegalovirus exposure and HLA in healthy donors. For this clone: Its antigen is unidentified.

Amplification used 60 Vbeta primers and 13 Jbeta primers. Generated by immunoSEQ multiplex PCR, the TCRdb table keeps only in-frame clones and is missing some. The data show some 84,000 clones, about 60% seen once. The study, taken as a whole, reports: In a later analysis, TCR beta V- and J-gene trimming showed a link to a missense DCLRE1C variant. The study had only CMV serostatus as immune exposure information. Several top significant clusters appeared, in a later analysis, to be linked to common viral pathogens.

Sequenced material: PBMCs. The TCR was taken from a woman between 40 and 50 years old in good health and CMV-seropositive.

CDR3 in amino acids: CASSSERGKDTGELFF. CDR3 in DNA: TGTGCCAGCAGTTCTGAACGGGGGAAGGACACCGGGGAGCTGTTTTTT. The genes are TRBV28 and TRBJ2-2, with D possibly TRBD2 on 6 matching bases. The CDR3 has 16 amino acids. V was cut by 4 bases and J by 3 bases, with 15 bases left in between. From germline, CDR1 is MDHEN and CDR2 SYDVKM.